The 20 T cell receptor beta chains presented below share a single source sample, sequenced in a study of blood T cell repertoires in COVID-19. Repertoires were generated with immunoSEQ multiplex PCR, while TCRdb's copy carries only in-frame clones and drops some. The table has under 95,000 clones, 88% seen once; the top ten hold approximately 5.5%. The sequencing input was peripheral blood. These receptors were obtained from a human donor in a cohort sampled during active COVID-19.

J is TRBJ2-1 and V is TRBV12-3 or TRBV12-4; no reliable D call. The CDR3 spans 11 residues. Trimming removed 1 base from V and 7 bases from J, with 2 bases in between. For the CDR3, the DNA is TGTGCCAGCAGTTTAGTAAATGAGCAGTTCTTC. The encoded protein is CASSLVNEQFF.

The rearrangement joins TRBV28 to TRBJ2-7; TRBD1 is a possible D gene (6 bases). Germline CDR1 MDHEN, CDR2 SYDVKM. V dropped 4 bases and J dropped 6 bases, with 7 bases sitting between them. The CDR3 extends over 11 amino acids. CDR3 sequence (DNA): TGTGCCAGCAGTTCAGGGGTCGAGCAGTACTTC. This codes for CASSSGVEQYF.

The chain employs TRBV6-5 and TRBJ1-4, with unresolved D. The CDR3 totals 14 residues. Trimming took 5 bases from V and 0 from J, leaving 7 bases between them. Germline lookup yields CDR1 MNHEY and CDR2 SVGAGI. Here the CDR3 reads CASSITATNEKLFF. Here the CDR3 DNA reads TGTGCCAGCAGTATAACGGCAACTAATGAAAAACTGTTTTTT.

The rearrangement joins TRBV28 to TRBJ2-7, with D maybe TRBD1 (5 bases). The CDR3 runs to 14 residues. The ends were cut back, 2 bases at V and 5 bases at J, with 13 bases in the middle. Germline loops: CDR1 MDHEN, CDR2 SYDVKM. CDR3 amino acids: CASSLGQGRDEQYF. The CDR3 DNA sequence: TGTGCCAGCAGTTTAGGGCAGGGAAGGGACGAGCAGTACTTC.

Written as DNA, the CDR3 is TGCGCCAGCAGCTACTCCGGGACAGGGGAACGCTACGAGCAGTACTTC. Its translation is CASSYSGTGERYEQYF. The chain couples TRBV4-3 to TRBJ2-7, with TRBD1 identical over 10 bases. CDR1 is LGHNA, CDR2 YSLEER, per germline. J lost 3 bases, V lost 5 bases, and 10 bases had no gene match. The length of the CDR3 is 16 residues.

V usage is TRBV29-1 and J usage is TRBJ2-7; 7 bases agree with TRBD2. With V trimmed by 0 bases and J by 2 bases, 10 bases remained unmatched. This CDR3 contains 16 residues. Looked up from germline, CDR1 is SQVTM and CDR2 is ANQGSEA. CDR3 protein: CSVEDPTGAGTYEQYF. The CDR3 DNA sequence: TGCAGCGTTGAAGATCCGACGGGAGCGGGGACCTACGAGCAGTACTTC.

This CDR3 is CASSVGVLNQPQHF. CDR3 coding DNA: TGTGCCAGCAGCGTAGGAGTGCTGAATCAGCCCCAGCATTTT. This sequence joins TRBV9 and TRBJ1-5, with no clear D. V gave up 0 bases and J gave up 4 bases, with 8 bases separating them. The CDR3 covers 14 residues. Germline V gives CDR1 SGDLS, CDR2 YYNGEE.

V and J are TRBV24-1 and TRBJ2-1; a weak D match, TRBD2 (6 bases). The CDR3 totals 16 residues. Trimming pared 6 bases from V and 8 bases from J, leaving 22 bases between. The V gene's germline CDR1 is KGHDR and CDR2 SFDVKD. Written as DNA, the CDR3 is TGTGCCACCAGTCGTAGCGGAGAGGGTGTGCAGGATGAGCAGTTCTTC. It codes for CATSRSGEGVQDEQFF.

The chain employs TRBV4-1 and TRBJ2-5, with D possibly TRBD2 on 6 matching bases. The CDR3 is made up of 13 amino acids. The germline CDR1 and CDR2 sequences are MGHRA and YSYEKL. V lost 3 bases to trimming and J lost 4 bases, with 9 bases between them. The CDR3 nucleotides read TGCGCCAGCAGCCATAGCGGAGTAGAGACCCAGTACTTC. Amino acids: CASSHSGVETQYF.

This clone came up once. The V gene is TRBV4-2, the J gene TRBJ2-3, with 7 bases that match TRBD1. The germline CDR1 and CDR2 sequences are LGHNA and YNFKEQ. The CDR3 covers 16 residues. The ends lost 1 base at V and 5 bases at J; junction bases unmatched: 9. For the CDR3, the DNA is TGTGCCAGCAGCCAAGTACCGGGACAGATCCAAGATACGCAGTATTTT. Translated, it gives CASSQVPGQIQDTQYF.

CDR3 sequence: CASSQFWPEAFF. The DNA for the CDR3 is TGTGCCAGCAGCCAATTCTGGCCTGAAGCTTTCTTT. The V call is TRBV3-1 (or the pseudogene TRBV3-2), the J call TRBJ1-1; D remains unclear. The CDR3 has 12 amino acids. V gave up 2 bases and J gave up 6 bases, with 7 bases separating them. Germline CDR1 and CDR2: LGHDT and YNNKEL (reference sequence).

The rearrangement joins TRBV7-8 to TRBJ1-4; possibly TRBD1 for D (5 bases). This CDR3 has 15 residues. Germline V gene data show CDR1 as SGHVS and CDR2 as FQNEAQ. The V end was cut by 2 bases, the J end by 8 bases, with 15 bases between. As DNA, the CDR3 is TGTGCCAGCAGCTTACCGGGAGGGGCACGCGAAAAACTGTTTTTT. Its translation is CASSLPGGAREKLFF.

This clone occurred once. This chain connects TRBV29-1 to TRBJ2-1; a weak D match, TRBD1 (6 bases). Trimming shortened V by 4 bases and J by 7 bases, and 11 bases separated the two germline ends. Germline V gives CDR1 SQVTM, CDR2 ANQGSEA. The CDR3 is 12 residues long. CDR3 nucleotides: TGCAGCGTTGTCAGGGGCAGGAATGAGCAGTTCTTC. Its translation: CSVVRGRNEQFF.

V gene TRBV5-1 combines with J gene TRBJ1-1, with TRBD1 matching 8 bases. The CDR3 is made up of 14 amino acids. Per the germline V gene, CDR1 is SGHRS and CDR2 is YFSETQ. With V trimmed by 7 bases and J by 1 base, 6 bases remained unmatched. The DNA for the CDR3 is TGCGCCAGCCTTCCCGGGACAGGGAACACTGAAGCTTTCTTT. Protein product: CASLPGTGNTEAFF.

This rearrangement joins TRBV5-4 to TRBJ2-3; a weak D match, TRBD1 (6 bases). Looked up from germline, CDR1 is SGHNT and CDR2 is YYREEE (reference sequence). CDR3 length: 15 amino acids. V was trimmed by 5 bases and J by 0 bases, leaving 13 bases between them. The CDR3 loop reads CASSSGAPSTDTQYF. The DNA for the CDR3 is TGTGCCAGCAGTTCAGGGGCCCCTAGCACAGATACGCAGTATTTT.

V and J are TRBV28 and TRBJ1-6, with TRBD1 matching 9 bases. There are 17 residues in the CDR3. V gave up 5 bases and J gave up 1 base; unmatched junction bases: 6. Germline V gives CDR1 MDHEN, CDR2 SYDVKM. In DNA, the CDR3 is TGTGCCAGCAGTGTCCCGGGACAGGGTTCCTATAATTCACCCCTCCACTTT. Translating gives CASSVPGQGSYNSPLHF.

This chain connects TRBV19 to TRBJ1-4; no clear D gene. The germline V gene has CDR1 LNHDA and CDR2 SQIVND (reference sequence). V was cut by 4 bases and J by 7 bases, with 13 bases left in between. The CDR3 is 14 amino acids. CDR3 DNA sequence: TGTGCCAGTAGTACAGCCAGTCGGGTTGAAAAACTGTTTTTT. Its protein is CASSTASRVEKLFF.

The gene calls are TRBV5-5 and TRBJ2-7, with 7 bases fitting TRBD1. CDR3 length: 13 residues. V dropped 4 bases and J dropped 7; count of bases not matched to a gene: 8. Germline CDR1 reads SGHKS; CDR2 reads YYEKEE (reference sequence). The CDR3 bases are TGTGCCAGCAGCCCCGAGGGGGCCGGAGAGCAGTACTTC. Translation gives CASSPEGAGEQYF.

The chain links TRBV19 to TRBJ1-6; D gene ambiguous. Trimming pared 1 base from V and 9 bases from J, leaving 10 bases between. Germline CDR1 is LNHDA and CDR2 is SQIVND (reference sequence). This CDR3 is 14 amino acids long. CDR3 DNA: TGTGCCAGTAGTATAGCCAGGTCAGGTTCACCCCTCCACTTT. Protein: CASSIARSGSPLHF. The entire variable domain, with the rest obtained from reference TRBV19 and TRBJ1-6, is as follows: DGGITQSPKYLFRKEGQNVTLSCEQNLNHDAMYWYRQDPGQGLRLIYYSQIVNDFQKGDIAEGYSVSREKKESFPLTVTSAQKNPTAFYLCASSIARSGSPLHFGNGTRLTVT.

The rearrangement links TRBV28 to TRBJ1-4, with TRBD1 matching over 8 bases. V was pared by 6 bases and J by 4 bases, with 7 bases of the junction left unmatched. The germline V gene encodes CDR1 MDHEN and CDR2 SYDVKM. The CDR3 totals 15 residues. The CDR3 coding sequence is TGTGCCAGCAGACCCCGGACAGGGCTTAATGAAAAACTGTTTTTT. It is translated as CASRPRTGLNEKLFF.